This TCR beta chain was retrieved from a study of T cells after yellow fever vaccination. V lost 0 bases, J lost 0 bases, and 12 bases lay in between. The CDR3 totals 16 residues. Germline V gene lookup returns CDR1 LGHDT and CDR2 YNNKEL (reference sequence). Findings of the study overall: Clones that expanded after primary vaccination mostly reappeared after the booster (less than 98% CD4, 88% CD8).

On this clonotype itself: What it binds is not known.

From the 5' RACE reads, TCRdb called clonotypes with MiXCR, one entry per CDR3 protein. Of tens of thousands of distinct CDR3 sequences detected, roughly 7.3% appear once; the ten largest clones hold less than 35%. The sequence derives from a man younger than 30 who received the YFV17D yellow fever vaccine. The sample consisted of CD8+ T cells sorted from PBMCs, taken less than 16 days after the first yellow fever vaccination. The V call is TRBV3-1, the J call TRBJ2-7; D uncertain. The CDR3 DNA sequence: TGTGCCAGCAGCCAAGAGAAGACTTCCAGCTCCTACGAGCAGTACTTC. It is translated as CASSQEKTSSSYEQYF.